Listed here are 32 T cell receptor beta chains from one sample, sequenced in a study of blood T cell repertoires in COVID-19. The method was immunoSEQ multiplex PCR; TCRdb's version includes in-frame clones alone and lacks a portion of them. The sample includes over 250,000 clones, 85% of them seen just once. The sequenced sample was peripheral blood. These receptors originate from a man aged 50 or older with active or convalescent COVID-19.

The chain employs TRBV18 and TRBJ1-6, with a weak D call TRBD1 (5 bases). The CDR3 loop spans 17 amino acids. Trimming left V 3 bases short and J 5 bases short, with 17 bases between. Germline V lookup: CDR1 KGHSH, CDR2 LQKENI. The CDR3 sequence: CASSPPRRGGHNSPLHF. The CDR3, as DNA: TGTGCCAGCTCACCCCCGCGGAGGGGTGGGCATAATTCACCCCTCCACTTT.

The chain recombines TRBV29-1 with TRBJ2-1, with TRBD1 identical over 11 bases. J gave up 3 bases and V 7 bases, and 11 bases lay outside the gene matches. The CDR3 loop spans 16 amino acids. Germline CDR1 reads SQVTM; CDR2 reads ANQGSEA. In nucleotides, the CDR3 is TGCAGCGCCCCTAAACCGGGACAGGGGGGCTACAATGAGCAGTTCTTC. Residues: CSAPKPGQGGYNEQFF.

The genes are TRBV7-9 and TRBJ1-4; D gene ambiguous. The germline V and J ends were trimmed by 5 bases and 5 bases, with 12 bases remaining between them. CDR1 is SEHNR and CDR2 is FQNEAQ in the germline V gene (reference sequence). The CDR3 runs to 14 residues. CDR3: CASSRGVENEKLFF. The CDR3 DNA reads TGTGCCAGCAGCAGAGGAGTCGAGAATGAAAAACTGTTTTTT.

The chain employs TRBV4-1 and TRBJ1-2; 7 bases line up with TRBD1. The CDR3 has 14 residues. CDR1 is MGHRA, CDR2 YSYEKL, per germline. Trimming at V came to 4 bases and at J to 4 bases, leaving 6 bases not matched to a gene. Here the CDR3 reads CASSPGQSTYGYTF. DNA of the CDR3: TGCGCCAGCAGCCCGGGACAGTCAACCTATGGCTACACCTTC.

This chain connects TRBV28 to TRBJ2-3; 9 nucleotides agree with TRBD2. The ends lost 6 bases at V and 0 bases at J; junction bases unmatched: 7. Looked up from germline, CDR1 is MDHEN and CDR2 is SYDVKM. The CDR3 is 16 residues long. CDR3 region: CASRAFSGSSTDTQYF. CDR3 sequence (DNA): TGTGCCAGCAGGGCCTTTAGCGGGAGCAGCACAGATACGCAGTATTTT.

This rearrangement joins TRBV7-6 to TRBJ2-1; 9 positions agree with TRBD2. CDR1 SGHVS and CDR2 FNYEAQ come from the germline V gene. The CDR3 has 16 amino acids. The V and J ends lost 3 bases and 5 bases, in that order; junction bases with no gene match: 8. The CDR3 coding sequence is TGTGCCAGCAGCTTGGTCGGGACTAGCCTTGACAATGAGCAGTTCTTC. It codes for CASSLVGTSLDNEQFF.

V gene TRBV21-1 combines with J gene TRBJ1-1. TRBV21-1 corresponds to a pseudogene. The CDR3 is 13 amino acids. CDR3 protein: CASSKGGNTEAFF. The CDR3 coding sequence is TGTGCCAGCAGCAAAGGCGGTAACACTGAAGCTTTCTTT.

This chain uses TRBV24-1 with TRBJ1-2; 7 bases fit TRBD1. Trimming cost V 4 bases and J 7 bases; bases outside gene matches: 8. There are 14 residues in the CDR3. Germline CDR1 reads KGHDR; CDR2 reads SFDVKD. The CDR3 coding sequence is TGTGCCACCAGTGAGTCTGACAGGGCGGGTGGCTACACCTTC. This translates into CATSESDRAGGYTF.

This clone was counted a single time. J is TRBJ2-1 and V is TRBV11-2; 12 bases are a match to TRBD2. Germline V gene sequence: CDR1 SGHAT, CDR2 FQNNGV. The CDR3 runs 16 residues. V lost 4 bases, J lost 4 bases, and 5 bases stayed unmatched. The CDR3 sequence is CASSSRLAGVYNEQFF. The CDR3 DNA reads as TGTGCCAGCAGCTCCCGACTAGCGGGAGTATACAATGAGCAGTTCTTC.

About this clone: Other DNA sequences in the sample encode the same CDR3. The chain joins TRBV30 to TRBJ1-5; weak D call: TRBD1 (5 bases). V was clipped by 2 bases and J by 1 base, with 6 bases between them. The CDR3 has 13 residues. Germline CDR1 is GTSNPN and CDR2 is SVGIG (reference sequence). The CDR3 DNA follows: TGTGCCTGGAGTCGGGGGAGCAATCAGCCCCAGCATTTT. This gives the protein CAWSRGSNQPQHF. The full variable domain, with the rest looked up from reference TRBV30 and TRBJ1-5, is SQTIHQWPATLVQPVGSPLSLECTVEGTSNPNLYWYRQAAGRGLQLLFYSVGIGQISSEVPQNLSASRPQDRQFILSSKKLLLSDSGFYLCAWSRGSNQPQHFGDGTRLSIL.

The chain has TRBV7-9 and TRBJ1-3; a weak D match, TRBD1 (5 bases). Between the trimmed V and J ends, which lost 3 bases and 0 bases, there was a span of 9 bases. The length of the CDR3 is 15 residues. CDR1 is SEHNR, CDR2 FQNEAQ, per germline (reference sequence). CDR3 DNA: TGTGCCAGCAGCTTGTCGGGGGGCTCTGGAAACACCATATATTTT. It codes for CASSLSGGSGNTIYF.

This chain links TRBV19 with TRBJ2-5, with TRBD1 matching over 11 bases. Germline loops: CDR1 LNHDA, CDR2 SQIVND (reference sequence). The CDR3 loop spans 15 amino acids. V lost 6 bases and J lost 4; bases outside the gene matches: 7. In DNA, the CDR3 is TGTGCCAGTAGGGGAGGACAGGGGGCCAGAGAGACCCAGTACTTC. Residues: CASRGGQGARETQYF.

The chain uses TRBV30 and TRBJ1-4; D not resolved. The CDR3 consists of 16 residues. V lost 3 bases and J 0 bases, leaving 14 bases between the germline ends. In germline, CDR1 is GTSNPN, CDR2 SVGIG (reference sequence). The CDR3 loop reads CAWRRRGGATNEKLFF. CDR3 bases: TGTGCCTGGAGAAGACGGGGTGGTGCAACTAATGAAAAACTGTTTTTT.

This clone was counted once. The CDR3 DNA reads TGTGCTAGTGGTTATCTAGCGGACTCCGGTGAGCAGTACTTC. Translating gives CASGYLADSGEQYF. The chain links TRBV12-5 to TRBJ2-7; 7 positions match TRBD2. CDR3 length: 14 amino acids. Germline-derived CDR1 and CDR2 are LGHNT and FRNRAP. The V gene end was trimmed by 4 bases and the J gene end by 7 bases; junction bases not matched to a gene: 10.

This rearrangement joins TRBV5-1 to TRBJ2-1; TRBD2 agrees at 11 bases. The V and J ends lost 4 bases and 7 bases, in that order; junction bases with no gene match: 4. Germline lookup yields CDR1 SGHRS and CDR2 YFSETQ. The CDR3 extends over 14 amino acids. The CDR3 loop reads CASSMGLAVNEQFF. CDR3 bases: TGCGCCAGCAGCATGGGACTAGCGGTTAATGAGCAGTTCTTC.

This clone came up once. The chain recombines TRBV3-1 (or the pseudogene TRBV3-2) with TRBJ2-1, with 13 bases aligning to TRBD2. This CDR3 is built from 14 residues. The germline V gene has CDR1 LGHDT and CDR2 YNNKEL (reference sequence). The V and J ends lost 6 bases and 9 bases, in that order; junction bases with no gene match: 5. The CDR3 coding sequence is TGTGCCAGCAGACCCGGGACTAGCGGGGCTGAGCAGTTCTTC. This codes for CASRPGTSGAEQFF.

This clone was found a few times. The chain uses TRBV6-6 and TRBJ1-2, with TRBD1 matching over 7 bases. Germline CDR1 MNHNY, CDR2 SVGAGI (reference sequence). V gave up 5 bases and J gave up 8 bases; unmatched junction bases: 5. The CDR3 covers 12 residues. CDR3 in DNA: TGTGCCAGCAGTATCGACAGGGCCGGCTACACCTTC. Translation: CASSIDRAGYTF.

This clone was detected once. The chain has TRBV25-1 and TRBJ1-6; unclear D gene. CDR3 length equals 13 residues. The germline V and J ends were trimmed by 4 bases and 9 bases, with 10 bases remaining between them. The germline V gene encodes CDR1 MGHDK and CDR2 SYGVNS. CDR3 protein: CASSATLGSPLHF. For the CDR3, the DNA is TGTGCCAGCAGTGCTACCCTAGGTTCACCCCTCCACTTT.

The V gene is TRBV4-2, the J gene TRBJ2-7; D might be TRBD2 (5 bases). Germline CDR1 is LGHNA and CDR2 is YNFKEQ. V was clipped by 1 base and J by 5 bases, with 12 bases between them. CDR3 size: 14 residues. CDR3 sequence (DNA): TGTGCCAGCAGCCAAGGAGGGTCGGGAAACGAGCAGTACTTC. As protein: CASSQGGSGNEQYF.

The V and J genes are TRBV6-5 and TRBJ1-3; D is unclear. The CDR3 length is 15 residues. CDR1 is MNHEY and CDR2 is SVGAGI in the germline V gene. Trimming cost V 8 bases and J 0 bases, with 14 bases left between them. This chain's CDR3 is CASGGGGSSGNTIYF. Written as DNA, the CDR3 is TGTGCCAGCGGCGGCGGAGGCAGCTCTGGAAACACCATATATTTT.

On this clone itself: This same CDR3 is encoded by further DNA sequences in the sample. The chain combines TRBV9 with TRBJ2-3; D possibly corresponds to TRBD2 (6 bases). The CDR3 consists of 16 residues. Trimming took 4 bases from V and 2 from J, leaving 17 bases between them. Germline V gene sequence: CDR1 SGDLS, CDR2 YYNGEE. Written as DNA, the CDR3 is TGTGCCAGCAGCCCCCGTGGTGGGAGGAACACAGATACGCAGTATTTT. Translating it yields CASSPRGGRNTDTQYF.

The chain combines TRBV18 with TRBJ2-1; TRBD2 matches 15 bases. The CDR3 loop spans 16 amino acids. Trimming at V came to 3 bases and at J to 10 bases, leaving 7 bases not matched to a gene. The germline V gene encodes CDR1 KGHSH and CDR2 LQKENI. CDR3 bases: TGTGCCAGCTCACCCACACCCGGACTAGCGGGAGGGGAGCAGTTCTTC. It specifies CASSPTPGLAGGEQFF.

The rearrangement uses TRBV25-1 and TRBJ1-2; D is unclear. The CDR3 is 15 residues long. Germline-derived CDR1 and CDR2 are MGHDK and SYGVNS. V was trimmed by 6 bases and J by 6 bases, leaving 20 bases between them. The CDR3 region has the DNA TGTGCCAGCAGGGAGGGTAGGCGGGAGGTGGATGGCTACACCTTC. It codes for CASREGRREVDGYTF.

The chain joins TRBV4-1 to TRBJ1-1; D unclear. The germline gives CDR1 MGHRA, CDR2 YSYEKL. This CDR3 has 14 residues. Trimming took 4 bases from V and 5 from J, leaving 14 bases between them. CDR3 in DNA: TGCGCCAGCAGCCTGACCGGGAGCTCTACTGAAGCTTTCTTT. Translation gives CASSLTGSSTEAFF.

For the CDR3, the DNA is TGCGCCAGCAGCTTGGGTCCAGCGGGGTCCTACAATGAGCAGTTCTTC. It translates to CASSLGPAGSYNEQFF. The rearrangement joins TRBV5-1 to TRBJ2-1, with 7 bases aligning to TRBD2. V was clipped by 0 bases and J by 1 base; unmatched bases: 4. The CDR3 loop spans 16 amino acids. Germline V gene lookup returns CDR1 SGHRS and CDR2 YFSETQ.

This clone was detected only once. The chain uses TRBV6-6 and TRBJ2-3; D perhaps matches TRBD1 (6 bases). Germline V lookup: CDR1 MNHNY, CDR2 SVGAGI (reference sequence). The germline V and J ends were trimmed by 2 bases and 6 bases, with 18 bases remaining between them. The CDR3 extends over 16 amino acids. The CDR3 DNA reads TGTGCCAGCAGTTACAACAGGGCCTCAAAGGGGGATACGCAGTATTTT. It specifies CASSYNRASKGDTQYF.

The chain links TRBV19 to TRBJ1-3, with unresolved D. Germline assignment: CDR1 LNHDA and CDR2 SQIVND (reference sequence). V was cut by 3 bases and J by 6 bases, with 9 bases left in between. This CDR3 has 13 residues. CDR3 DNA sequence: TGTGCCAGTAGTATGGCAGCGGTAAACACCATATATTTT. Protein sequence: CASSMAAVNTIYF. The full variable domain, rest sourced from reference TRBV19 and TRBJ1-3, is DGGITQSPKYLFRKEGQNVTLSCEQNLNHDAMYWYRQDPGQGLRLIYYSQIVNDFQKGDIAEGYSVSREKKESFPLTVTSAQKNPTAFYLCASSMAAVNTIYFGEGSWLTVV.

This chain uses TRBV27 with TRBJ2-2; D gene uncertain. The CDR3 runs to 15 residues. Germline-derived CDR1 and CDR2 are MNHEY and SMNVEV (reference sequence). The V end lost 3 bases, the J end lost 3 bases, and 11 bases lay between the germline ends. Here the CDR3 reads CASSLRQRDTGELFF. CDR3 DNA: TGTGCCAGCAGTTTGAGGCAGCGTGACACCGGGGAGCTGTTTTTT.

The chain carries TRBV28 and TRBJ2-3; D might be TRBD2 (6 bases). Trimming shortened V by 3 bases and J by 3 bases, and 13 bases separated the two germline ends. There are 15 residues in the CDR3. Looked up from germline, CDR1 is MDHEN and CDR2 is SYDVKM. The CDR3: CASSFRQGRTDTQYF. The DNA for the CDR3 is TGTGCCAGCAGTTTTCGGCAAGGGAGGACAGATACGCAGTATTTT.

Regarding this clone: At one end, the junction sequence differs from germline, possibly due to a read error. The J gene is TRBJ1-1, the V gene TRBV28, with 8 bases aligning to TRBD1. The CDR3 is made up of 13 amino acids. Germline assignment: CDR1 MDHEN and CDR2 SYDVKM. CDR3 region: CASSLAIGQGGSF. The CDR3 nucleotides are TGTGCCAGCAGTTTAGCCATAGGACAGGGCGGGAGCTTT.

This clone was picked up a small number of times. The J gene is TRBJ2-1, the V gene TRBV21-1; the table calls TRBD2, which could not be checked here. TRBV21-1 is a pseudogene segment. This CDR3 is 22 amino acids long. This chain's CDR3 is CASSQRPESGRVKEEQLDEQFF. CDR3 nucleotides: TGTGCCAGCAGCCAGCGACCAGAAAGCGGGAGGGTTAAGGAGGAGCAGTTGGATGAGCAGTTCTTC.

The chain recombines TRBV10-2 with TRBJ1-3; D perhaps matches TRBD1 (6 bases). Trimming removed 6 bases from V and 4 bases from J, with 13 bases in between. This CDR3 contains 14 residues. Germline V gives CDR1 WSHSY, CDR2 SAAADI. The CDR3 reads CASRPRGEGNTIYF. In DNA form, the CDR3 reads TGCGCCAGCAGGCCCAGGGGAGAAGGAAACACCATATATTTT.